This is a list of T cell receptor beta chains from one sample in a study of blood T cell repertoires in COVID-19. The data were produced by immunoSEQ multiplex PCR, yet TCRdb's version contains in-frame clones alone and is incomplete. The data show 250,000 to 350,000 clones, 90% seen once. Sequenced: PBMCs or T cells enriched from blood (not recorded which). Every receptor here comes from a man aged 55 to 70 who had recovered from COVID-19. Both conserved end residues are part of each CDR3. D genes are given only for firm matches. Not every row has a clone size; where given, it reads once, few, many or a size class.

clone_size: -; d_call: -; v_call: TRBV2; cdr3_length: 13; j_call: TRBJ2-5; cdr3_aa: CASSKGYGETQYF; cdr3_nt: TGTGCCAGCTCTAAGGGGTATGGAGAGACCCAGTACTTC
clone_size: -; d_call: -; v_call: TRBV6-6; cdr3_length: 16; j_call: TRBJ1-6; cdr3_aa: CASSYDLVQGGSPLHF; cdr3_nt: TGTGCCAGCAGTTACGATTTGGTGCAGGGCGGTTCACCCCTCCACTTT
clone_size: many; d_call: -; v_call: TRBV3-1/TRBV3-2; cdr3_length: 17; j_call: TRBJ1-2; cdr3_aa: CASSQDVSYRTNYGYTF; cdr3_nt: TGTGCCAGCAGCCAAGATGTATCTTACAGGACCAACTATGGCTACACCTTC
clone_size: -; d_call: -; v_call: TRBV9; cdr3_length: 16; j_call: TRBJ1-6; cdr3_aa: CASSVRAQDFNSPLHF; cdr3_nt: TGTGCCAGCAGCGTCAGGGCACAAGATTTTAATTCACCCCTCCACTTT
clone_size: -; d_call: -; v_call: TRBV6-2/TRBV6-3; cdr3_length: 14; j_call: TRBJ2-2; cdr3_aa: CASSTDRLTGELFF; cdr3_nt: TGTGCCAGCAGTACCGACAGATTAACCGGGGAGCTGTTTTTT
clone_size: -; d_call: -; v_call: TRBV6-5; cdr3_length: 14; j_call: TRBJ1-3; cdr3_aa: CASSKRGIGNTIYF; cdr3_nt: TGTGCCAGCAGTAAGCGGGGGATTGGAAACACCATATATTTT
clone_size: -; d_call: TRBD2; v_call: TRBV28; cdr3_length: 15; j_call: TRBJ2-5; cdr3_aa: CASSHLRGGQETQYF; cdr3_nt: TGTGCCAGCAGCCACTTGCGCGGGGGGCAAGAGACCCAGTACTTC
clone_size: once; d_call: -; v_call: TRBV19; cdr3_length: 13; j_call: TRBJ1-2; cdr3_aa: CASSLSLNYGYTF; cdr3_nt: TGTGCCAGTAGTTTATCACTAAACTATGGCTACACCTTC
clone_size: -; d_call: TRBD1; v_call: TRBV11-2; cdr3_length: 15; j_call: TRBJ2-5; cdr3_aa: CASSRETGMGETQYF; cdr3_nt: TGTGCCAGCAGCCGTGAGACAGGGATGGGTGAGACCCAGTACTTC
clone_size: few; d_call: -; v_call: TRBV5-4; cdr3_length: 13; j_call: TRBJ1-1; cdr3_aa: CASSLDWNTEAFF; cdr3_nt: TGTGCCAGCAGCTTGGACTGGAACACTGAAGCTTTCTTT
clone_size: -; d_call: TRBD2; v_call: TRBV30; cdr3_length: 19; j_call: TRBJ2-2; cdr3_aa: CAWSATQLAGGPRVGELFF; cdr3_nt: TGTGCCTGGAGCGCCACCCAACTAGCGGGGGGGCCCCGGGTCGGGGAGCTGTTTTTT
clone_size: few; d_call: -; v_call: TRBV12-2; cdr3_length: 14; j_call: TRBJ1-2; cdr3_aa: CASRDRDRRYGYTF; cdr3_nt: TGTGCAAGTCGCGACCGGGACAGACGATATGGCTACACCTTC
clone_size: -; d_call: -; v_call: TRBV27; cdr3_length: 13; j_call: TRBJ1-2; cdr3_aa: CASSLSPQGGYTF; cdr3_nt: TGTGCCAGCAGTTTGAGTCCTCAGGGAGGCTACACCTTC
clone_size: -; d_call: -; v_call: TRBV19; cdr3_length: 14; j_call: TRBJ1-4; cdr3_aa: CASSIWGANEKLFF; cdr3_nt: TGTGCCAGTAGTATCTGGGGGGCTAATGAAAAACTGTTTTTT
clone_size: once; d_call: -; v_call: TRBV30; cdr3_length: 14; j_call: TRBJ1-5; cdr3_aa: CAWRGGGANQPQHF; cdr3_nt: TGTGCCTGGAGGGGAGGGGGGGCTAATCAGCCCCAGCATTTT
clone_size: once; d_call: -; v_call: TRBV11-3; cdr3_length: 14; j_call: TRBJ1-1; cdr3_aa: CASSLATGNTEAFF; cdr3_nt: TGTGCCAGCAGCTTAGCCACAGGGAACACTGAAGCTTTCTTT
clone_size: -; d_call: TRBD2; v_call: TRBV4-2; cdr3_length: 17; j_call: TRBJ2-5; cdr3_aa: CASSLAGGTGKTETQYF; cdr3_nt: TGTGCCAGCAGCCTTGCGGGGGGAACCGGGAAGACGGAGACCCAGTACTTC
clone_size: -; d_call: -; v_call: TRBV7-2; cdr3_length: 14; j_call: TRBJ1-5; cdr3_aa: CASSPFEGNQPQHF; cdr3_nt: TGTGCCAGCAGCCCCTTTGAGGGTAATCAGCCCCAGCATTTT
clone_size: -; d_call: TRBD2; v_call: TRBV19; cdr3_length: 15; j_call: TRBJ2-3; cdr3_aa: CASTKGLAGTDTQYF; cdr3_nt: TGTGCCAGTACTAAGGGACTAGCGGGGACAGATACGCAGTATTTT
clone_size: once; d_call: TRBD2; v_call: TRBV4-3; cdr3_length: 15; j_call: TRBJ2-1; cdr3_aa: CASSEAGGKPNEQFF; cdr3_nt: TGCGCCAGCAGTGAAGCGGGGGGGAAGCCCAATGAGCAGTTCTTC
clone_size: -; d_call: -; v_call: TRBV5-4; cdr3_length: 15; j_call: TRBJ1-3; cdr3_aa: CASSAGGDSGNTIYF; cdr3_nt: TGTGCCAGCAGCGCTGGGGGGGATTCTGGAAACACCATATATTTT
clone_size: -; d_call: TRBD1; v_call: TRBV6-6; cdr3_length: 15; j_call: TRBJ2-5; cdr3_aa: CASSWGGTGLETQYF; cdr3_nt: TGTGCCAGCAGCTGGGGCGGGACAGGGTTGGAGACCCAGTACTTC
clone_size: once; d_call: -; v_call: TRBV6-1; cdr3_length: 16; j_call: TRBJ2-7; cdr3_aa: CASSEAPSRVSYEQYF; cdr3_nt: TGTGCCAGCAGTGAAGCTCCTTCCAGGGTTAGTTACGAGCAGTACTTC
clone_size: -; d_call: TRBD2; v_call: TRBV24-1; cdr3_length: 16; j_call: TRBJ2-1; cdr3_aa: CATSEVSGSSYNEQFF; cdr3_nt: TGTGCCACCAGTGAGGTTAGCGGGAGCTCCTACAATGAGCAGTTCTTC
clone_size: -; d_call: -; v_call: TRBV7-3; cdr3_length: 12; j_call: TRBJ2-3; cdr3_aa: CASSVNTDTQYF; cdr3_nt: TGTGCCAGCAGCGTTAACACAGATACGCAGTATTTT
clone_size: -; d_call: TRBD1; v_call: TRBV6-5; cdr3_length: 13; j_call: TRBJ2-5; cdr3_aa: CASSSTTGETQYF; cdr3_nt: TGTGCCAGCAGTTCAACGACAGGGGAGACCCAGTACTTC
clone_size: once; d_call: -; v_call: TRBV6-6; cdr3_length: 15; j_call: TRBJ2-2; cdr3_aa: CASSPLRMNTGELFF; cdr3_nt: TGTGCCAGCAGCCCCCTGCGGATGAACACCGGGGAGCTGTTTTTT
clone_size: -; d_call: TRBD2; v_call: TRBV3-1/TRBV3-2; cdr3_length: 18; j_call: TRBJ2-3; cdr3_aa: CASSPSGGAWMGTDTQYF; cdr3_nt: TGTGCCAGCAGCCCCAGCGGGGGGGCCTGGATGGGAACAGATACGCAGTATTTT
clone_size: -; d_call: -; v_call: TRBV28; cdr3_length: 16; j_call: TRBJ2-2; cdr3_aa: CASSRSPGANTGELFF; cdr3_nt: TGTGCCAGCAGTAGATCGCCGGGAGCGAACACCGGGGAGCTGTTTTTT
clone_size: -; d_call: -; v_call: TRBV19; cdr3_length: 17; j_call: TRBJ1-5; cdr3_aa: CASSIDQGAHYVQPQHF; cdr3_nt: TGTGCCAGTAGTATAGATCAAGGGGCGCATTACGTTCAGCCCCAGCATTTT
clone_size: -; d_call: TRBD2; v_call: TRBV11-3; cdr3_length: 16; j_call: TRBJ2-5; cdr3_aa: CASSSRLAGKRETQYF; cdr3_nt: TGTGCCAGCAGCTCGAGACTAGCGGGGAAAAGAGAGACCCAGTACTTC
clone_size: few; d_call: TRBD1; v_call: TRBV7-8; cdr3_length: 17; j_call: TRBJ1-2; cdr3_aa: CASSFSPGTGSNYGYTF; cdr3_nt: TGTGCCAGCAGCTTTAGCCCCGGGACAGGGTCCAACTATGGCTACACCTTC
clone_size: -; d_call: TRBD2; v_call: TRBV2; cdr3_length: 14; j_call: TRBJ2-1; cdr3_aa: CASGRLAGMNEQFF; cdr3_nt: TGTGCCAGCGGGAGACTAGCGGGGATGAATGAGCAGTTCTTC
clone_size: -; d_call: TRBD2; v_call: TRBV5-1; cdr3_length: 18; j_call: TRBJ2-3; cdr3_aa: CASSSSGRQPASTDTQYF; cdr3_nt: TGCGCCAGCAGCTCTAGCGGGAGGCAACCCGCTAGCACAGATACGCAGTATTTT
clone_size: -; d_call: -; v_call: TRBV5-1; cdr3_length: 15; j_call: TRBJ2-3; cdr3_aa: CASSLAGRSTDTQYF; cdr3_nt: TGCGCCAGCAGCTTGGCCGGCAGGAGCACAGATACGCAGTATTTT
clone_size: few; d_call: -; v_call: TRBV4-2; cdr3_length: 16; j_call: TRBJ2-3; cdr3_aa: CASSSRVHPATDTQYF; cdr3_nt: TGTGCCAGCAGCTCCAGGGTCCATCCAGCCACAGATACGCAGTATTTT
clone_size: once; d_call: -; v_call: TRBV4-1; cdr3_length: 15; j_call: TRBJ2-2; cdr3_aa: CASSQESRSGGELFF; cdr3_nt: TGCGCCAGCAGCCAAGAATCGAGGTCTGGCGGGGAGCTGTTTTTT
clone_size: -; d_call: TRBD1; v_call: TRBV5-1; cdr3_length: 14; j_call: TRBJ2-5; cdr3_aa: CASSLAGQEETQYF; cdr3_nt: TGCGCCAGCAGCTTGGCCGGACAGGAGGAGACCCAGTACTTC
clone_size: -; d_call: -; v_call: TRBV5-4; cdr3_length: 15; j_call: TRBJ1-3; cdr3_aa: CASLNTAGTGNTIYF; cdr3_nt: TGTGCCAGCCTCAACACGGCAGGGACAGGAAACACCATATATTTT
clone_size: once; d_call: TRBD1; v_call: TRBV29-1; cdr3_length: 14; j_call: TRBJ1-1; cdr3_aa: CSVKGQGVNTEAFF; cdr3_nt: TGCAGCGTTAAGGGACAGGGGGTGAACACTGAAGCTTTCTTT
clone_size: -; d_call: -; v_call: TRBV27; cdr3_length: 16; j_call: TRBJ1-5; cdr3_aa: CASSSTALEGSQPQHF; cdr3_nt: TGTGCCAGCAGCTCCACAGCCTTGGAGGGTAGTCAGCCCCAGCATTTT
clone_size: -; d_call: TRBD2; v_call: TRBV29-1; cdr3_length: 14; j_call: TRBJ2-3; cdr3_aa: CSVEVRGGRDTQYF; cdr3_nt: TGCAGCGTTGAAGTACGGGGGGGCCGAGATACGCAGTATTTT
clone_size: once; d_call: TRBD1; v_call: TRBV5-4; cdr3_length: 14; j_call: TRBJ1-2; cdr3_aa: CASSPGTETRGYTF; cdr3_nt: TGTGCCAGCAGCCCCGGGACAGAGACACGAGGCTACACCTTC
clone_size: -; d_call: TRBD1; v_call: TRBV12-5; cdr3_length: 15; j_call: TRBJ2-5; cdr3_aa: CASAGDRGGQETQYF; cdr3_nt: TGTGCTAGTGCCGGGGACAGGGGAGGTCAAGAGACCCAGTACTTC
clone_size: -; d_call: -; v_call: TRBV6-5; cdr3_length: 14; j_call: TRBJ1-1; cdr3_aa: CAVSQGGINTEAFF; cdr3_nt: TGTGCCGTTTCGCAGGGAGGGATTAACACTGAAGCTTTCTTT
clone_size: -; d_call: -; v_call: TRBV11-2; cdr3_length: 15; j_call: TRBJ2-7; cdr3_aa: CASSTKTRSGFEQYF; cdr3_nt: TGTGCCAGCAGCACCAAGACTAGGTCTGGTTTCGAGCAGTACTTC
clone_size: once; d_call: -; v_call: TRBV3-1/TRBV3-2; cdr3_length: 13; j_call: TRBJ2-7; cdr3_aa: CASSRLGTYEQYF; cdr3_nt: TGTGCCAGCAGTCGCCTAGGGACTTACGAGCAGTACTTC
clone_size: -; d_call: TRBD1; v_call: TRBV20-1; cdr3_length: 19; j_call: TRBJ1-5; cdr3_aa: CSASRGGTGVTISNQPQHF; cdr3_nt: TGCAGTGCTAGTAGAGGGGGGACAGGGGTTACTATTAGCAATCAGCCCCAGCATTTT
clone_size: -; d_call: TRBD1; v_call: TRBV4-2; cdr3_length: 18; j_call: TRBJ2-6; cdr3_aa: CASSHRTGSLPKLNVLTF; cdr3_nt: TGTGCCAGCAGCCATAGGACAGGGTCGCTCCCTAAGCTTAACGTCCTGACTTTC
clone_size: -; d_call: -; v_call: TRBV11-2; cdr3_length: 19; j_call: TRBJ1-6; cdr3_aa: CASSLDHIDPTGRDSPLHF; cdr3_nt: TGTGCCAGCAGCTTAGATCATATCGACCCTACAGGGCGGGATTCACCCCTCCACTTT
clone_size: -; d_call: TRBD2; v_call: TRBV5-4; cdr3_length: 14; j_call: TRBJ2-7; cdr3_aa: CASKLAGGPHEQYF; cdr3_nt: TGTGCCAGCAAACTAGCGGGAGGGCCCCACGAGCAGTACTTC
clone_size: -; d_call: -; v_call: TRBV7-9; cdr3_length: 13; j_call: TRBJ1-2; cdr3_aa: CASSKDSNYGYTF; cdr3_nt: TGTGCCAGCAGTAAGGACAGTAACTATGGCTACACCTTC
clone_size: -; d_call: -; v_call: TRBV11-3; cdr3_length: 14; j_call: TRBJ2-7; cdr3_aa: CASSAAGGSYEQYF; cdr3_nt: TGTGCCAGCAGCGCCGCAGGTGGCTCCTACGAGCAGTACTTC
clone_size: -; d_call: TRBD2; v_call: TRBV11-3; cdr3_length: 20; j_call: TRBJ2-1; cdr3_aa: CASSSLSWTSGSNGYNEQFF; cdr3_nt: TGTGCCAGCAGCTCCCTAAGTTGGACTAGCGGTTCAAACGGCTACAATGAGCAGTTCTTC
clone_size: -; d_call: -; v_call: TRBV29-1; cdr3_length: 13; j_call: TRBJ1-1; cdr3_aa: CSGIPQLNTEAFF; cdr3_nt: TGCAGCGGAATCCCCCAGTTGAACACTGAAGCTTTCTTT
clone_size: -; d_call: -; v_call: TRBV3-1/TRBV3-2; cdr3_length: 15; j_call: TRBJ1-2; cdr3_aa: CASSQVVGAGNGYTF; cdr3_nt: TGTGCCAGCAGCCAAGTTGTAGGGGCAGGGAATGGCTACACCTTC
clone_size: -; d_call: -; v_call: TRBV7-2; cdr3_length: 12; j_call: TRBJ2-5; cdr3_aa: CASSSRGETQYF; cdr3_nt: TGTGCCAGCAGCTCCCGGGGTGAGACCCAGTACTTC
clone_size: once; d_call: -; v_call: TRBV5-1; cdr3_length: 16; j_call: TRBJ2-1; cdr3_aa: CASSLDAVGPTNEQFF; cdr3_nt: TGCGCCAGCAGCTTGGATGCGGTCGGTCCAACGAATGAGCAGTTCTTC
clone_size: -; d_call: TRBD2; v_call: TRBV5-6; cdr3_length: 17; j_call: TRBJ2-1; cdr3_aa: CASSKNGALAVNNEQFF; cdr3_nt: TGTGCCAGCAGCAAAAACGGGGCGCTAGCGGTGAACAATGAGCAGTTCTTC